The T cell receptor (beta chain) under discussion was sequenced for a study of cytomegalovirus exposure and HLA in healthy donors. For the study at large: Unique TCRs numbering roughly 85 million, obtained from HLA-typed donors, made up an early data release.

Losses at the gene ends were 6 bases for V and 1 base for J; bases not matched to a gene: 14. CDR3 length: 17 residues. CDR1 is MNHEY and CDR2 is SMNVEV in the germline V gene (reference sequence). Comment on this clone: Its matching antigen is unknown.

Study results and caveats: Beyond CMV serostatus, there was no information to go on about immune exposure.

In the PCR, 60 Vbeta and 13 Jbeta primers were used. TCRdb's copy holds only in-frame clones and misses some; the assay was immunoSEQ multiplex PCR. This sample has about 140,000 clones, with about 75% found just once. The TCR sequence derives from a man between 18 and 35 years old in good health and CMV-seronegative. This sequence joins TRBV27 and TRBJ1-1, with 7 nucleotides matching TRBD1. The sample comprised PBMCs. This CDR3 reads CASSARVLGGANTEAFF. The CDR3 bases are TGTGCCAGCAGCGCTCGCGTCTTAGGGGGCGCGAACACTGAAGCTTTCTTT.